This T cell receptor beta chain was obtained from a study of blood T cell repertoires in COVID-19. On the study more broadly: Sample material is recorded as cDNA or gDNA derived from T cells, B-cell-depleted T cells, or PBMCs.

Original processing methods: Amplification with reference gene primers provided the estimates of nucleated cell counts. Here immunoSEQ multiplex PCR was the method, and the copy in TCRdb shows in-frame clones only, minus some. V and J calls and clone size are those listed in that table; D and trimming were worked out from the DNA. The sample yields 250,000 to 350,000 clones, 70% to 90% seen once. The CDR3 runs 14 residues. The germline CDR1 and CDR2 sequences are MGHRA and YSYEKL. V lost 5 bases and J lost 3, with 14 bases in between. Enrollees, about 18 to 90 years old, lived in 24 US areas. Clinical history as reported by participants underpinned cohort assignment. This clone appeared once.

V is TRBV4-1 and J is TRBJ2-7, with D possibly being TRBD2 (6 bases). Sequences were obtained from PBMCs or T cells enriched from blood (not recorded which). The TCR comes from a woman younger than 45 who had recovered from COVID-19. CDR3 sequence (DNA): TGCGCCAGCAGCGGTTACGGGGGTTACTACGAGCAGTACTTC. Encoded protein: CASSGYGGYYEQYF.